This record looks at one T cell receptor beta chain sequence and its context. Its specificity is not known. This sample stems from a study of T cells after yellow fever vaccination. Study-wide points: Clones that expanded after primary vaccination mostly reappeared after the booster (around 96% CD4, 75% to 90% CD8).

Germline loops: CDR1 SQVTM, CDR2 ANQGSEA. The junction had 12 bases not matched to a gene; V was cut back by 2 bases and J by 1 base. The CDR3 covers 17 residues. TCR cDNA, made by 5'RACE template switching, carried an added universal primer site and UMIs. TCRdb reanalysed the 5' RACE reads using MiXCR and keeps one entry per CDR3 protein. Of roughly 500,000 distinct CDR3 sequences in the sample, roughly 21% were seen once. V and J are TRBV29-1 and TRBJ2-5; 8 nucleotides match TRBD1. This TCR was recovered from a man aged 25 to 40 who received the YFV17D yellow fever vaccine. Sequenced material: PBMCs, taken 15 days after the yellow fever booster vaccination. DNA of the CDR3: TGCAGCGTTGAAATTGTAGCTTCCGGGACAGGCCAAGAGACCCAGTACTTC. It encodes CSVEIVASGTGQETQYF. Combining the CDR3 with reference TRBV29-1 and TRBJ2-5 gives the whole variable domain SAVISQKPSRDICQRGTSLTIQCQVDSQVTMMFWYRQQPGQSLTLIATANQGSEATYESGFVIDKFPISRPNLTFSTLTVSNMSPEDSSIYLCSVEIVASGTGQETQYFGPGTRLLVL.